This T cell receptor beta chain was found in a study of cytomegalovirus exposure and HLA in healthy donors. In the study overall: The 130 or so validation repertoires used a platform that matched the one used for the roughly 700 first-cohort repertoires, as a later analysis reported.

The CDR3 has 17 residues. Germline V gives CDR1 SGDLS, CDR2 YYNGEE. The V gene end was trimmed by 4 bases and the J gene end by 0 bases; junction bases not matched to a gene: 6. TCRdb's copy holds only in-frame clones and misses some; the assay was immunoSEQ multiplex PCR. Found here are around 220,000 clones, just over 85% of them singletons; the top ten hold 2.9%. The rearrangement links TRBV9 to TRBJ2-6; 8 bases are a match to TRBD1. Specimen: PBMCs. The receptor was derived from a woman in her late teens or twenties in good health and CMV-seronegative. CDR3 loop: CASSTRTGPSGANVLTF. The CDR3 DNA is TGTGCCAGCAGCACGAGGACAGGGCCCTCTGGGGCCAACGTCCTGACTTTC.